A selection of T cell receptor beta chains follows, all from one sample in a study of T cell changes during pregnancy in multiple sclerosis. Libraries were prepared by immunoSEQ multiplex PCR; TCRdb keeps only in-frame clonotypes and omits some of them. Among 40,000 to 45,000 clones listed, more than 70% were seen once. This specimen was CD8+ T cells from peripheral blood mononuclear cells, taken after pregnancy. These receptors all come from a female donor in good health, enrolled as a control in a pregnancy study. Both conserved end residues are part of each CDR3. A D gene is named only where the DNA matches it firmly. Expanded clones are given a class, and other clones once, few, many or no size at all.

v_call: TRBV4-3
d_call: TRBD2
clone_size: .
j_call: TRBJ2-2
cdr3_nt: TGCGCCAGCAGCCACCACTCTAGCGGGTTGAACACCGGGGAGCTGTTTTTT
cdr3_aa: CASSHHSSGLNTGELFF

v_call: TRBV7-6
d_call: TRBD2
clone_size: .
j_call: TRBJ2-5
cdr3_nt: TGTGCCAGCAGCATTGAGCGGGGGGGCCGGGAGACCCAGTACTTC
cdr3_aa: CASSIERGGRETQYF

v_call: TRBV5-6
d_call: .
clone_size: .
j_call: TRBJ2-7
cdr3_nt: TGTGCCAGCAGCTTGCCCGACAGTTCCTACGAGCAGTACTTC
cdr3_aa: CASSLPDSSYEQYF

v_call: TRBV11-2
d_call: .
clone_size: .
j_call: TRBJ2-2
cdr3_nt: TGTGCCAGCAGCCGTCGGGGGAACACCGGGGAGCTGTTTTTT
cdr3_aa: CASSRRGNTGELFF

v_call: TRBV27
d_call: .
clone_size: .
j_call: TRBJ2-3
cdr3_nt: TGTGCCAGCAGCCTTGGAGGGGGCTACACAGATACGCAGTATTTT
cdr3_aa: CASSLGGGYTDTQYF

v_call: TRBV28
d_call: TRBD1
clone_size: .
j_call: TRBJ2-7
cdr3_nt: TGTGCCAGCAGCCAGACAGGGATGAGCTCCTACGAGCAGTACTTC
cdr3_aa: CASSQTGMSSYEQYF

v_call: TRBV6-4
d_call: .
clone_size: .
j_call: TRBJ1-2
cdr3_nt: TGTGCCAGCAGTGACTCGCAGGGAGGAAGCTATGGCTACACCTTC
cdr3_aa: CASSDSQGGSYGYTF

v_call: TRBV6-5
d_call: TRBD1
clone_size: few
j_call: TRBJ1-2
cdr3_nt: TGTGCCAGCAGTGCACAGGGGGCTTTCTATGGCTACACCTTC
cdr3_aa: CASSAQGAFYGYTF

v_call: TRBV7-9
d_call: TRBD1
clone_size: .
j_call: TRBJ2-5
cdr3_nt: TGTGCCAGCAGCTTAGCGGGACAGCAAGAGACCCAGTACTTC
cdr3_aa: CASSLAGQQETQYF

v_call: TRBV30
d_call: TRBD1
clone_size: .
j_call: TRBJ1-5
cdr3_nt: TGTGCCTGGAGTGTAAGGGACAGGCTAAATAGCAATCAGCCCCAGCATTTT
cdr3_aa: CAWSVRDRLNSNQPQHF

v_call: TRBV5-4
d_call: TRBD1
clone_size: .
j_call: TRBJ1-4
cdr3_nt: TGTGCCAGCAGCGACAGGGAGATAAGGGAAAAACTGTTTTTT
cdr3_aa: CASSDREIREKLFF

v_call: TRBV7-9
d_call: TRBD1
clone_size: .
j_call: TRBJ1-2
cdr3_nt: TGTGCCAGCAGCTTACCTGACAGGGTTTATGGCTACACCTTC
cdr3_aa: CASSLPDRVYGYTF

v_call: TRBV5-4
d_call: TRBD1
clone_size: .
j_call: TRBJ1-1
cdr3_nt: TGTGCCAGCAGCCCGCTCACAGGGGGCGGAACTGAAGCTTTCTTT
cdr3_aa: CASSPLTGGGTEAFF

v_call: TRBV29-1
d_call: .
clone_size: few
j_call: TRBJ1-1
cdr3_nt: TGCAGCGTTGTGGCGGTGAACACTGAAGCTTTCTTT
cdr3_aa: CSVVAVNTEAFF

v_call: TRBV7-9
d_call: .
clone_size: .
j_call: TRBJ2-1
cdr3_nt: TGTGCCAGCAGCGGAGGGTCCTGGGAGCAGTTCTTC
cdr3_aa: CASSGGSWEQFF

v_call: TRBV18
d_call: TRBD1
clone_size: .
j_call: TRBJ2-7
cdr3_nt: TGTGCCAGCTCACTAAGCCGGGACAGGGGACCCTACGAGCAGTACTTC
cdr3_aa: CASSLSRDRGPYEQYF

v_call: TRBV15
d_call: TRBD1
clone_size: .
j_call: TRBJ2-5
cdr3_nt: TGTGCCACCAGCAGCCCGGACAGGGGACAAGAGACCCAGTACTTC
cdr3_aa: CATSSPDRGQETQYF

v_call: TRBV19
d_call: .
clone_size: .
j_call: TRBJ1-1
cdr3_nt: TGTGCCAGTAGTATTCGTTTTTCCCTTGAAGCTTTCTTT
cdr3_aa: CASSIRFSLEAFF

v_call: TRBV14
d_call: .
clone_size: .
j_call: TRBJ1-2
cdr3_nt: TGTGCCAGCAGCCAAGCCCAGGTATATGGCTACACCTTC
cdr3_aa: CASSQAQVYGYTF

v_call: TRBV27
d_call: .
clone_size: .
j_call: TRBJ2-7
cdr3_nt: TGTGCCAGCAGTCTCGACAGGACCTCCTACGAGCAGTACTTC
cdr3_aa: CASSLDRTSYEQYF

v_call: TRBV11-2
d_call: TRBD1
clone_size: .
j_call: TRBJ2-1
cdr3_nt: TGTGCCAGCAGCTTAGGCTCCCTGGGACAGCCGAGCAATGAGCAGTTCTTC
cdr3_aa: CASSLGSLGQPSNEQFF

v_call: TRBV11-2
d_call: .
clone_size: .
j_call: TRBJ2-7
cdr3_nt: TGTGCCAGCAGCTTCACCAGGACACCCTACGAGCAGTACTTC
cdr3_aa: CASSFTRTPYEQYF

v_call: TRBV2
d_call: TRBD2
clone_size: .
j_call: TRBJ2-5
cdr3_nt: TGTGCCAGCACCCCGGGACTAGCCGACCAAGAGACCCAGTACTTC
cdr3_aa: CASTPGLADQETQYF

v_call: TRBV7-9
d_call: TRBD1
clone_size: .
j_call: TRBJ2-1
cdr3_nt: TGTGCCAGAGAGGGGGCAGGCGAGCAGTTCTTC
cdr3_aa: CAREGAGEQFF

v_call: TRBV19
d_call: .
clone_size: .
j_call: TRBJ2-5
cdr3_nt: TGTGCCAGTAGTATCGGGGAACTGTCTCCGGGAGAGACCCAGTACTTC
cdr3_aa: CASSIGELSPGETQYF

v_call: TRBV7-9
d_call: .
clone_size: .
j_call: TRBJ2-5
cdr3_nt: TGTGCCAGCAGCTTTCTTGACGGAGGGTCCGGGGAGACCCAGTACTTC
cdr3_aa: CASSFLDGGSGETQYF

v_call: TRBV5-5
d_call: .
clone_size: .
j_call: TRBJ2-7
cdr3_nt: TGTGCCAGCAGCTCCCTTTGGACAAACTCCTACGAGCAGTACTTC
cdr3_aa: CASSSLWTNSYEQYF

v_call: TRBV28
d_call: .
clone_size: .
j_call: TRBJ1-4
cdr3_nt: TGTGCCAGCAGTTTATCTCCCGCCCGCATAGCAACTAATGAAAAACTGTTTTTT
cdr3_aa: CASSLSPARIATNEKLFF

v_call: TRBV4-3
d_call: TRBD1
clone_size: .
j_call: TRBJ2-7
cdr3_nt: TGCGCCAGCAGCCAAGGGACAGGGGATAGCTCCTACGAGCAGTACTTC
cdr3_aa: CASSQGTGDSSYEQYF

v_call: TRBV11-1
d_call: TRBD1
clone_size: .
j_call: TRBJ2-7
cdr3_nt: TGTGCCAGCAGCTTAGGCAGGGGGACCTACGAGCAGTACTTC
cdr3_aa: CASSLGRGTYEQYF

v_call: TRBV4-2
d_call: TRBD2
clone_size: .
j_call: TRBJ2-3
cdr3_nt: TGTGCCAGCAGTCCAGCGGGGCCGCTAGCAGATACGCAGTATTTT
cdr3_aa: CASSPAGPLADTQYF

v_call: TRBV28
d_call: .
clone_size: .
j_call: TRBJ2-7
cdr3_nt: TGTGCCAGCAGTTCTACCAGGGCATCCTACGAGCAGTACTTC
cdr3_aa: CASSSTRASYEQYF

v_call: TRBV19
d_call: TRBD2
clone_size: .
j_call: TRBJ2-5
cdr3_nt: TGTGCCAGTAGTATAAGGAGCGGGGGGCCGGAGACCCAGTACTTC
cdr3_aa: CASSIRSGGPETQYF

v_call: TRBV28
d_call: TRBD2
clone_size: .
j_call: TRBJ2-7
cdr3_nt: TGTGCCAGCAGTTCATTGACCGGGACTAGCGGAACCTACGAGCAGTACTTC
cdr3_aa: CASSSLTGTSGTYEQYF

v_call: TRBV9
d_call: .
clone_size: few
j_call: TRBJ1-6
cdr3_nt: TGTGCCAGCAGCGCTGGACTGGATAATTCACCCCTCCACTTT
cdr3_aa: CASSAGLDNSPLHF

v_call: TRBV27
d_call: TRBD1
clone_size: once
j_call: TRBJ1-5
cdr3_nt: TGTGCCAGCAGTTTATCACACCCCTATACAGGGGGGAGCAATCAGCCCCAGCATTTT
cdr3_aa: CASSLSHPYTGGSNQPQHF

v_call: TRBV9
d_call: TRBD2
clone_size: .
j_call: TRBJ2-1
cdr3_nt: TGTGCCAGCAGCCCGATAGCGGGGGGTGAAAATGAGCAGTTCTTC
cdr3_aa: CASSPIAGGENEQFF

v_call: TRBV7-7
d_call: .
clone_size: few
j_call: TRBJ2-7
cdr3_nt: TGTGCTAGCAGCCCGGAGGGGGCCCCCTCCTACGAGCAGTACTTC
cdr3_aa: CASSPEGAPSYEQYF

v_call: TRBV9
d_call: .
clone_size: .
j_call: TRBJ2-3
cdr3_nt: TGTGCCAGCAGCATAGGGGGGGTCACAGATACGCAGTATTTT
cdr3_aa: CASSIGGVTDTQYF

v_call: TRBV27
d_call: .
clone_size: many
j_call: TRBJ1-2
cdr3_nt: TGTGCCAGCAGTTTAGGGGGGGGATTCGGCTACACCTTC
cdr3_aa: CASSLGGGFGYTF

v_call: TRBV14
d_call: .
clone_size: .
j_call: TRBJ2-2
cdr3_nt: TGTGCCAGCAGCCGTCAGAACACCGGGGAGCTGTTTTTT
cdr3_aa: CASSRQNTGELFF

v_call: TRBV7-9
d_call: .
clone_size: .
j_call: TRBJ1-1
cdr3_nt: TGTGCCAGCAGCGTCGAGTTTCACACTGAAGCTTTCTTT
cdr3_aa: CASSVEFHTEAFF

v_call: TRBV7-2
d_call: TRBD1
clone_size: .
j_call: TRBJ1-2
cdr3_nt: TGTGCCAGCAGCCTAAGACAGGGATGGATGTATGGCTACACCTTC
cdr3_aa: CASSLRQGWMYGYTF

v_call: TRBV11-3
d_call: .
clone_size: .
j_call: TRBJ2-1
cdr3_nt: TGTGCCAGCAGCTTAAGCGGGGACAACAATGAGCAGTTCTTC
cdr3_aa: CASSLSGDNNEQFF

v_call: TRBV27
d_call: TRBD1
clone_size: once
j_call: TRBJ2-2
cdr3_nt: TGTGCCAGCACCTGGGACAGGGGTACCGGGGAGCTGTTTTTT
cdr3_aa: CASTWDRGTGELFF

v_call: TRBV5-5
d_call: TRBD2
clone_size: .
j_call: TRBJ2-1
cdr3_nt: TGTGCCAGCAGCTGGGTAGCGGGGGGCTCCTACAATGAGCAGTTCTTC
cdr3_aa: CASSWVAGGSYNEQFF

v_call: TRBV29-1
d_call: .
clone_size: .
j_call: TRBJ2-7
cdr3_nt: TGCAGCGTTGAAGTAGGGGCGGGCACAGGGAATCCCTACGAGCAGTACTTC
cdr3_aa: CSVEVGAGTGNPYEQYF

v_call: TRBV4-2
d_call: .
clone_size: .
j_call: TRBJ1-1
cdr3_nt: TGTGCCAGCAGCCCGGACAGCTTGAACACTGAAGCTTTCTTT
cdr3_aa: CASSPDSLNTEAFF

v_call: TRBV2
d_call: TRBD1
clone_size: .
j_call: TRBJ1-3
cdr3_nt: TGTGCCAGCAGTGAAGAAGGGACAGGCATCCCTGGAAACACCATATATTTT
cdr3_aa: CASSEEGTGIPGNTIYF

v_call: TRBV27
d_call: TRBD1
clone_size: .
j_call: TRBJ1-6
cdr3_nt: TGTGCCAGCAGGACAGGGTTGTCCTATAATTCACCCCTCCACTTT
cdr3_aa: CASRTGLSYNSPLHF

v_call: TRBV4-2
d_call: .
clone_size: .
j_call: TRBJ2-7
cdr3_nt: TGTGCCAGCAGCCATGTTCTCACCCCGGACAGCCCGTACGAGCAGTACTTC
cdr3_aa: CASSHVLTPDSPYEQYF

v_call: TRBV2
d_call: .
clone_size: .
j_call: TRBJ1-6
cdr3_nt: TGTGCCAGCACTACGGGACAATATAATTCACCCCTCCACTTT
cdr3_aa: CASTTGQYNSPLHF

v_call: TRBV4-2
d_call: .
clone_size: .
j_call: TRBJ2-7
cdr3_nt: TGTGCCAGCAGCCCCGGGACTTCGCACTACGAGCAGTACTTC
cdr3_aa: CASSPGTSHYEQYF

v_call: TRBV4-3
d_call: TRBD1
clone_size: .
j_call: TRBJ1-5
cdr3_nt: TGCGCCAGCAGCCAAGTCCGACAGGGCTATCAGCCCCAGCATTTT
cdr3_aa: CASSQVRQGYQPQHF

v_call: TRBV19
d_call: .
clone_size: .
j_call: TRBJ2-2
cdr3_nt: TGTGCCAGTAGTATCTCAGCGAACACCGGGGAGCTGTTTTTT
cdr3_aa: CASSISANTGELFF

v_call: TRBV7-2
d_call: .
clone_size: .
j_call: TRBJ1-2
cdr3_nt: TGTGCCAGCAGCTTAGGGAGGAAAGACTATGGCTACACCTTC
cdr3_aa: CASSLGRKDYGYTF

v_call: TRBV9
d_call: TRBD1
clone_size: few
j_call: TRBJ2-5
cdr3_nt: TGTGCCAGCAGCGTAGCCGGGACAGGGGAAGAGACCCAGTACTTC
cdr3_aa: CASSVAGTGEETQYF

v_call: TRBV7-9
d_call: .
clone_size: .
j_call: TRBJ1-2
cdr3_nt: TGTGCCAGCAGCGATACGGTGGGCGGCAGGGGAAATGGCTACACCTTC
cdr3_aa: CASSDTVGGRGNGYTF

v_call: TRBV5-5
d_call: .
clone_size: .
j_call: TRBJ2-2
cdr3_nt: TGTGCCAGCAGCGGACACGACACCGGGGAGCTGTTTTTT
cdr3_aa: CASSGHDTGELFF